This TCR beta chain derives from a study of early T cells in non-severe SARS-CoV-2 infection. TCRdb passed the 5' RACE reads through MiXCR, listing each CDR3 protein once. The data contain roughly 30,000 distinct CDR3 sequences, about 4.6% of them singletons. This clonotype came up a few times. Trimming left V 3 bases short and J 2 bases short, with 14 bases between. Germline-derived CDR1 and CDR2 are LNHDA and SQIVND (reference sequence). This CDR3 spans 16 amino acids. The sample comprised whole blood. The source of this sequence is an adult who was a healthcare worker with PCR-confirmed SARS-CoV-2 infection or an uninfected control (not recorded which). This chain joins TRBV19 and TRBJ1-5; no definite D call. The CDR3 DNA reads TGTGCCAGTAGTATTTCGGGGTTGCATCGCAATCAGCCCCAGCATTTT. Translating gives CASSISGLHRNQPQHF. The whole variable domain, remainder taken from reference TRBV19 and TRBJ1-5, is DGGITQSPKYLFRKEGQNVTLSCEQNLNHDAMYWYRQDPGQGLRLIYYSQIVNDFQKGDIAEGYSVSREKKESFPLTVTSAQKNPTAFYLCASSISGLHRNQPQHFGDGTRLSIL.